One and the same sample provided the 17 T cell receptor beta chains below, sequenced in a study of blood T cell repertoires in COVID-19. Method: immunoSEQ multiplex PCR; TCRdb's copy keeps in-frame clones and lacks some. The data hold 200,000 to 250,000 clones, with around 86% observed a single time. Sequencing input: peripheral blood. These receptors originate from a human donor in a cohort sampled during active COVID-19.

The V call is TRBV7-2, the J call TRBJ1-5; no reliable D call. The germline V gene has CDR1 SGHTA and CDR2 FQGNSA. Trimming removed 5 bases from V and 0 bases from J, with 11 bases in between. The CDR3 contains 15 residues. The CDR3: CASSATGYSNQPQHF. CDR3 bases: TGTGCCAGCAGCGCGACGGGGTATAGCAATCAGCCCCAGCATTTT.

The CDR3 region is CSVDRGPGTEAFF. The CDR3 DNA reads TGCAGCGTGGACAGGGGGCCGGGGACTGAAGCTTTCTTT. J is TRBJ1-1 and V is TRBV29-1; the match to TRBD1 covers 11 bases. The CDR3 extends over 13 amino acids. The germline gives CDR1 SQVTM, CDR2 ANQGSEA. The V gene end was trimmed by 6 bases and the J gene end by 5 bases; junction bases not matched to a gene: 5.

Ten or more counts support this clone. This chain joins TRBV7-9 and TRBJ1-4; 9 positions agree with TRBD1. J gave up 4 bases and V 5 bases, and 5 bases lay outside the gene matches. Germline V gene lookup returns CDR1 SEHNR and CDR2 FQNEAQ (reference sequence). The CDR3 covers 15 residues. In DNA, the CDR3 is TGTGCCAGCAGCCCGCCGGGACAGGGTAATGAAAAACTGTTTTTT. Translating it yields CASSPPGQGNEKLFF.

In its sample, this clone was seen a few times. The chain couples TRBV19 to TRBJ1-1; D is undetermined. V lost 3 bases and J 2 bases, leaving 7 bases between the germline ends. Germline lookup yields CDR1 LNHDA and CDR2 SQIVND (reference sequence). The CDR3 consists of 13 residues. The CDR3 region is CASSINGNTEAFF. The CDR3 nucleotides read TGTGCCAGTAGTATCAACGGTAACACTGAAGCTTTCTTT. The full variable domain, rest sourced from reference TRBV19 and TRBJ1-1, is DGGITQSPKYLFRKEGQNVTLSCEQNLNHDAMYWYRQDPGQGLRLIYYSQIVNDFQKGDIAEGYSVSREKKESFPLTVTSAQKNPTAFYLCASSINGNTEAFFGQGTRLTVV.

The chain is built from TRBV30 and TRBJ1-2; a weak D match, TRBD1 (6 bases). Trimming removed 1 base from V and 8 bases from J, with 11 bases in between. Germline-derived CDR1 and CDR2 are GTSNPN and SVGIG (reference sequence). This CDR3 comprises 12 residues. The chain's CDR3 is CAWSGGGSGYTF. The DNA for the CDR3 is TGTGCCTGGAGTGGGGGGGGCTCGGGCTACACCTTC.

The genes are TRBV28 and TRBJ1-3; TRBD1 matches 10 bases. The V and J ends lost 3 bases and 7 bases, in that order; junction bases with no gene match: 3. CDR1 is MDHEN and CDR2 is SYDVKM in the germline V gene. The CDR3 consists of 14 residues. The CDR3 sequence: CASSLGQGRNTIYF. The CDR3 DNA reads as TGTGCCAGCAGTTTGGGACAGGGGAGGAACACCATATATTTT.

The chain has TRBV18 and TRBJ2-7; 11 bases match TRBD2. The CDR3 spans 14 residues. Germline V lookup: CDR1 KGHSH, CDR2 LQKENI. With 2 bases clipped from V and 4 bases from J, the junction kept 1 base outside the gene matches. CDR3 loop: CASSPGTSGYEQYF. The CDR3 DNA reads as TGTGCCAGCTCACCAGGGACTAGCGGTTACGAGCAGTACTTC.

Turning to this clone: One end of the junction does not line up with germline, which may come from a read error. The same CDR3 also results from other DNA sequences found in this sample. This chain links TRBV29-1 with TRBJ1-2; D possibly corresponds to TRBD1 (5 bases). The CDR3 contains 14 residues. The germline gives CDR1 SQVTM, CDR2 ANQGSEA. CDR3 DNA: TGCAGCGTTGAGGCAGGGTCGGAAAACTATGGCTACACCTTT. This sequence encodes CSVEAGSENYGYTF. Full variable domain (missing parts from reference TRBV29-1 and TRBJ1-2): SAVISQKPSRDICQRGTSLTIQCQVDSQVTMMFWYRQQPGQSLTLIATANQGSEATYESGFVIDKFPISRPNLTFSTLTVSNMSPEDSSIYLCSVEAGSENYGYTFGSGTRLTVV.

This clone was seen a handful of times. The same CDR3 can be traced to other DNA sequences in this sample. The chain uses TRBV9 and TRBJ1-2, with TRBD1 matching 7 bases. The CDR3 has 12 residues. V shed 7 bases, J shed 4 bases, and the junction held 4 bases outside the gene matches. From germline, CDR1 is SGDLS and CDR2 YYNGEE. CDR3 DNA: TGTGCCAGCGGTCAGGGGGTCTATGGCTACACCTTC. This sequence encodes CASGQGVYGYTF.

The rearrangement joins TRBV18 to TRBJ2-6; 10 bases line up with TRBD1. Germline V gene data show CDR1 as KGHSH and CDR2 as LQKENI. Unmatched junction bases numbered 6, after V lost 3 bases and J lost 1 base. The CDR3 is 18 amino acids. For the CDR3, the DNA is TGTGCCAGCTCACCGTGGACAGGGGGAATATCTGGGGCCAACGTCCTGACTTTC. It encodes CASSPWTGGISGANVLTF. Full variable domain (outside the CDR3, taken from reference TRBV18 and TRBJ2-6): NAGVMQNPRHLVRRRGQEARLRCSPMKGHSHVYWYRQLPEEGLKFMVYLQKENIIDESGMPKERFSAEFPKEGPSILRIQQVVRGDSAAYFCASSPWTGGISGANVLTFGAGSRLTVL.

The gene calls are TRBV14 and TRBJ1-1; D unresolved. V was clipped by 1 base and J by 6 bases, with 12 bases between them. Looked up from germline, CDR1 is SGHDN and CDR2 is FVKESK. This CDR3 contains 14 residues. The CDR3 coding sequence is TGTGCCAGCAGCCAAGGACGGGGTCGTGCTGAAGCTTTCTTT. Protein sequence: CASSQGRGRAEAFF.

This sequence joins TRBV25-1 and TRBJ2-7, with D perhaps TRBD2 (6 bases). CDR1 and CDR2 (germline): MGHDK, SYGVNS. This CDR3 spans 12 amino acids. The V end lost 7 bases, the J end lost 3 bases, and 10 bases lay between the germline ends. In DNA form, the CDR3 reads TGTGCCAGCAAGGCTAGCGACTACGAGCAGTACTTC. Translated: CASKASDYEQYF.

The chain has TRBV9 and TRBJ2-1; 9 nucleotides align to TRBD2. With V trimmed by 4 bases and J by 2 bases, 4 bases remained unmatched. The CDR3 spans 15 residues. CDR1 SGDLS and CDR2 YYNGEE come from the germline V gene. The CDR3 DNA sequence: TGTGCCAGCAGCCTGACTAGCGGTACCTACAATGAGCAGTTCTTC. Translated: CASSLTSGTYNEQFF.

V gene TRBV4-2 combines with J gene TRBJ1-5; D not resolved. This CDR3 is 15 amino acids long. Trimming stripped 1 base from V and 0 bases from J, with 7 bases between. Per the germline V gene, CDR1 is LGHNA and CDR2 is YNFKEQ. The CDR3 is CASSQVSYSNQPQHF. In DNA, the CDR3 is TGTGCCAGCAGCCAAGTGAGTTATAGCAATCAGCCCCAGCATTTT.

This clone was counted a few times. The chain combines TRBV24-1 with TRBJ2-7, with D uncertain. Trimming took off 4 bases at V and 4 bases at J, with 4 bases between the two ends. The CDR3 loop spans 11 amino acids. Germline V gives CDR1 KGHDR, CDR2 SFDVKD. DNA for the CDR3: TGTGCCACCAGTGACTATTACGAGCAGTACTTC. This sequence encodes CATSDYYEQYF.

The CDR3 DNA sequence: TGTGCCAGTAGTATGGGGGGACAGAGCCGGGGCTACACCTTC. Protein: CASSMGGQSRGYTF. This sequence joins TRBV19 and TRBJ1-2, with 7 bases that match TRBD1. V gave up 3 bases and J gave up 8 bases; unmatched junction bases: 9. The CDR3 consists of 14 residues. Germline V gene sequence: CDR1 LNHDA, CDR2 SQIVND (reference sequence).

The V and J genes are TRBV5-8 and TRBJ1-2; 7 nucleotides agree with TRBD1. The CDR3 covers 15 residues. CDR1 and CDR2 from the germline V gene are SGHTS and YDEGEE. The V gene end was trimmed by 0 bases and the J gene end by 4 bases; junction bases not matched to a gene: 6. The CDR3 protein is CASSLGGQARYGYTF. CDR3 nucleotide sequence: TGTGCCAGCAGCTTGGGTGGACAGGCCCGCTATGGCTACACCTTC.